The clone carrying this T cell receptor (beta chain) came up a few times. TCRdb recomputed calls from the RT-PCR reads with MiXCR, one row per CDR3 protein. The sample lists hundreds of thousands of distinct CDR3 sequences, over 12% seen once, with roughly 4% in the top ten. V was trimmed by 3 bases and J by 1 base, leaving 6 bases between them. CDR1 is LGHDT and CDR2 is YNNKEL in the germline V gene (reference sequence). The CDR3 consists of 14 residues. The origin of this receptor is a female donor in good health, serving as a healthy control. The sample comprised memory CD4+ T cells from blood. This chain joins TRBV3-1 and TRBJ1-4, with TRBD1 as a possible D gene (5 bases). The CDR3 DNA reads TGTGCCAGCAGCCAGAGGGGAACTAATGAAAAACTGTTTTTT. This sequence encodes CASSQRGTNEKLFF.